The following is a T cell receptor beta chain sequence with its context. It lacks a known antigen. Per-base qualities were not stored, and no clone one base away is much larger. Collaborating institutions collected whole blood in K2EDTA tubes following their own protocols. For TCRbeta analysis, collaborator samples were shipped as frozen whole blood, as isolated PBMCs, or as DNA extracted from either sample type. This entry is derived from a study of blood T cell repertoires in COVID-19 (dated by TCRdb to 2020 to 2022). For context, the study as a whole: Samples covering the acute and convalescent phases of COVID-19 were provided by collaborators in the United States, Italy and Spain. The material from the prospective study consisted of cDNA or gDNA derived from T cells, B-cell-depleted T cells, or PBMCs. Subjects who had been exposed to COVID-19, were actively infected with it, or had recovered from it provided the deeply sampled blood TCRbeta repertoires that made up the dataset. A freely available public database, intended as a resource for researchers studying the immune response to SARS-CoV-2, is where the repertoires were released. Samples were obtained from the ongoing ImmuneRACE study (first 160 participants) and from 1,254 subjects provided by 6 global collaborators. Sample metadata almost always included a de-identified subject ID, COVID-19 status, age in years and sex. Where HLA class I and class II types were available, the types were taken from metadata supplied by the sample provider, not from assay-based typing. What the research found in general, with its limitations: Clinical and demographic metadata were provided uncurated, with the amount varying by source and participant.

V is cut by 4 bases and J by 4 bases, and the space between the germline ends is 16 bases. CDR1 and CDR2 (MNHEY, SVGEGT) derive from the germline V gene. The CDR3 has 15 amino acids, counting the end cysteine and phenylalanine. Only the CDR3 DNA is retained, 45 bases long and in frame from the first base. TCRbeta CDR3 regions were amplified from genomic DNA by means of the immunoSEQ Assay, a bias-controlled multiplex PCR. Per the authors' processing: Nucleated cell counts per sample were estimated from amplification of reference gene primers within the assay. To quantify the absolute abundance of each unique TCRbeta CDR3 rearrangement, sequence reads were collapsed and filtered. For each sample, productive Simpson clonality was calculated as the square root of Simpson's diversity index across productive rearrangements. In its TCRdb copy, this immuneACCESS table keeps in-frame sequences only and misses some clones. Where compared with another copy, unresolved V genes explain less than half of these, and the others have no known cause. Clonal size and the V and J genes are those of that table, whereas D and trimming came from the DNA. Recorded for this sample are around 140,000 clones; about 89% of them occurred a single time. Clones ranked in the top ten supply more than 15% of the sample.

The TCR originated in a middle-aged man with active or convalescent COVID-19. The chain is made from TRBV6-2 or TRBV6-3 and TRBJ2-5; the D region possibly corresponds to TRBD1 (6 bases align). The sequenced material came from peripheral blood. The nucleotide sequence is TGTGCCAGCAGTTTCACAGGGAATTTAGGAGAGACCCAGTACTTC. This is translated as CASSFTGNLGETQYF.